Detailed here is one T cell receptor beta chain. Sequencing used immunoSEQ multiplex PCR; TCRdb keeps in-frame clones, though not all of them. Among 50,000 to 75,000 clones listed, 85% were seen once. Germline CDR1 and CDR2: SSHAT and FNYEAQ (reference sequence). V gave up 4 bases and J gave up 5 bases; unmatched junction bases: 7. This CDR3 is built from 15 residues. The sample is drawn from a study of control samples from healthy donors and cancer patients. The TCR comes from a man aged 35 to 55 in good health. The chain carries TRBV7-7 and TRBJ2-2, with 7 bases that match TRBD1. Sequenced material: blood. CDR3 region: CASSSTGSETGELFF. CDR3 bases: TGTGCCAGCAGCTCGACAGGGTCGGAGACCGGGGAGCTGTTTTTT.